The clone carrying this T cell receptor (beta chain) has just one count. The record originates from a study of blood T cell repertoires in COVID-19. The wider study: The United States, Italy and Spain supplied acute and convalescent COVID-19 samples.

Methods used by the authors: Estimation of nucleated cell counts relied on the amplification of reference gene primers. Clones were read by immunoSEQ multiplex PCR, and TCRdb kept only the in-frame ones, dropping some. V, J and clone size are those of that table, while D and trimming were read from the DNA. Altogether 350,000 to 550,000 clones are present, about 89% being singletons, with the ten largest covering around 4.5%. Material for sequencing was peripheral blood. The sequence was obtained from a woman aged 25 to 39 with acute or convalescent COVID-19.

The CDR3 spells CASSLTAGSRGELFF. In nucleotides, the CDR3 is TGTGCCAGCAGCTTGACGGCAGGGTCCAGGGGGGAGCTGTTTTTT. The chain links TRBV5-6 to TRBJ2-2; a weak D match, TRBD1 (5 bases). The CDR3 extends over 15 amino acids. V was clipped by 1 base and J by 8 bases, with 15 bases between them. From germline, CDR1 is SGHDT and CDR2 YYEEEE.